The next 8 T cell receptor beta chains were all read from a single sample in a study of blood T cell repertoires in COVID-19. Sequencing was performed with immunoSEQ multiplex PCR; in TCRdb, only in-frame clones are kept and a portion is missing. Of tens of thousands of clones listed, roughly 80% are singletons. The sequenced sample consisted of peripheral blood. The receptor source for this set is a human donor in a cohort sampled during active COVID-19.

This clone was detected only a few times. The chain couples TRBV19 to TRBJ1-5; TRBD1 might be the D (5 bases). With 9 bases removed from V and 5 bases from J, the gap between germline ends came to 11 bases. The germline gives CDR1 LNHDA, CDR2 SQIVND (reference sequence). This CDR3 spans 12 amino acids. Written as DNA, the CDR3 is TGTGCCAGCAGACAGCCACATCAGCCCCAGCATTTT. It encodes CASRQPHQPQHF.

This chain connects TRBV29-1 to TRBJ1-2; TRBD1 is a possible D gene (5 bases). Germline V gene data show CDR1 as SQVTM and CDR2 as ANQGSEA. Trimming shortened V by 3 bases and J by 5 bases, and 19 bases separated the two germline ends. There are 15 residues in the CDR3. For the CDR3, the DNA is TGCAGCGTTGATACGGCCCGGGGGAGTCATTATGGCTACACCTTC. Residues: CSVDTARGSHYGYTF.

The CDR3 region is CASSFELRRTSGKDTQYF. DNA of the CDR3: TGTGCCAGCAGTTTCGAGTTGCGCCGGACTAGTGGTAAAGATACGCAGTATTTT. The V and J genes are TRBV28 and TRBJ2-3; 7 bases align to TRBD2. Germline V gene lookup returns CDR1 MDHEN and CDR2 SYDVKM. Trimming cost V 3 bases and J 5 bases; bases outside gene matches: 17. The CDR3 consists of 18 residues.

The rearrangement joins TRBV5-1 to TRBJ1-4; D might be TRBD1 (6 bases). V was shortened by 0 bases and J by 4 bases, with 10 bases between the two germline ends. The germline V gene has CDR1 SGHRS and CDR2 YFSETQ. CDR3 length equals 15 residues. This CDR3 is CASSLDRANNEKLFF. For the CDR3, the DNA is TGCGCCAGCAGCTTGGACAGGGCGAATAATGAAAAACTGTTTTTT.

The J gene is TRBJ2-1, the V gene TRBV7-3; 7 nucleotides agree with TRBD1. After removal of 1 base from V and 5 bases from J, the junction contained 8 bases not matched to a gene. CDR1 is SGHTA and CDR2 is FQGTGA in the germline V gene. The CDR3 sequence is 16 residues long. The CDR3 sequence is CASSLKKGASDNEQFF. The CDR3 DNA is TGTGCCAGCAGCTTAAAAAAGGGGGCGTCTGACAATGAGCAGTTCTTC.

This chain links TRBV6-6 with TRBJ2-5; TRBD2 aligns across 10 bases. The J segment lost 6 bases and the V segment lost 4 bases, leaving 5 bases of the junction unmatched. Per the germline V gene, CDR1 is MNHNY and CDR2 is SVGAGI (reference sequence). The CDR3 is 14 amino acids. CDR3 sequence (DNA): TGTGCCAGCAGTTCCCTAGCGGGAGTTAAGACCCAGTACTTC. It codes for CASSSLAGVKTQYF.

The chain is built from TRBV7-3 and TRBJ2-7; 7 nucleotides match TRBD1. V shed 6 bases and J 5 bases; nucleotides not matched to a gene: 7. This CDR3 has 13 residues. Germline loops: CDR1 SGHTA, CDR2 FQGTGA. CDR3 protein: CASSLQGWHEQYF. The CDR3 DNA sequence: TGTGCCAGCAGTCTACAGGGGTGGCACGAGCAGTACTTC.

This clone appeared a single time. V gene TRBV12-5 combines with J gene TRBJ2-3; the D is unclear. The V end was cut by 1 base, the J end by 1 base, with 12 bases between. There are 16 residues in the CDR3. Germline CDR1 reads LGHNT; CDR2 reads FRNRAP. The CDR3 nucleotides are TGTGCTAGTGGTTTGGGCCTACTCGATGGCACAGATACGCAGTATTTT. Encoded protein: CASGLGLLDGTDTQYF.